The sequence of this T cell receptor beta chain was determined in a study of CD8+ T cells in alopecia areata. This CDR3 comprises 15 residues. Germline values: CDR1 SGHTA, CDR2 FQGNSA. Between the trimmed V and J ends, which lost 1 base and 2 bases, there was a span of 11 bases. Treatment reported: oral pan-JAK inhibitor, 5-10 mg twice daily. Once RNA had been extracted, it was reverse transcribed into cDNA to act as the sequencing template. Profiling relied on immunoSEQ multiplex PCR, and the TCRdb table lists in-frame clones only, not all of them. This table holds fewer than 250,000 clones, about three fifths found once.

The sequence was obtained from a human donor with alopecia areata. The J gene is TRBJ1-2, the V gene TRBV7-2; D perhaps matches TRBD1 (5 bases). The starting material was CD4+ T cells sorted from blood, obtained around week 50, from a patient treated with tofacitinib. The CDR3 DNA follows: TGTGCCAGCAGCTTAGAATCAGGGCAGAACTATGGCTACACCTTC. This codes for CASSLESGQNYGYTF.